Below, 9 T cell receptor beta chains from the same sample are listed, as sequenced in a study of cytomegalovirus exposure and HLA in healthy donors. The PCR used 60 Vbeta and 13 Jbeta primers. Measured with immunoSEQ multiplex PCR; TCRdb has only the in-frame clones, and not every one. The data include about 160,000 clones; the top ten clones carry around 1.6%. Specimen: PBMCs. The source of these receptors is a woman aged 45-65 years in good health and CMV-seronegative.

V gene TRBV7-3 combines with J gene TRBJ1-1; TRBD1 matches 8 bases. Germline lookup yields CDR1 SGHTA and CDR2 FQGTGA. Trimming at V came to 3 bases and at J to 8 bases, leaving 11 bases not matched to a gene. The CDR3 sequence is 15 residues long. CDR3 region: CASSFLGQGAGEAFF. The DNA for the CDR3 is TGTGCCAGCAGCTTCCTAGGACAGGGAGCGGGGGAAGCTTTCTTT.

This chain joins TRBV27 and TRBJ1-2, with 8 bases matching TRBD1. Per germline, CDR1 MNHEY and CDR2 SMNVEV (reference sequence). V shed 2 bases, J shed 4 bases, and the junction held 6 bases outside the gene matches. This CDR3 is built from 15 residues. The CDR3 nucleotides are TGTGCCAGCAGTTTACTACGGACAGGGCCCTATGGCTACACCTTC. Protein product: CASSLLRTGPYGYTF.

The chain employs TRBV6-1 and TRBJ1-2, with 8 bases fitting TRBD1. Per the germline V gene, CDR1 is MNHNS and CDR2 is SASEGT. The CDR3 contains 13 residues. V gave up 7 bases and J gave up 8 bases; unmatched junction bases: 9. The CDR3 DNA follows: TGTGCCAGCAAACTAGACAGGGGAAGCGGCTACACCTTC. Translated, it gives CASKLDRGSGYTF.

CDR3 region: CASSLAGQLNTEAFF. DNA for the CDR3: TGCGCCAGCAGCTTGGCGGGACAGCTGAACACTGAAGCTTTCTTT. V and J are TRBV5-1 and TRBJ1-1; 7 positions agree with TRBD1. The junction had 2 bases not matched to a gene; V was cut back by 0 bases and J by 0 bases. CDR3 length equals 15 residues. Germline V CDR1 and CDR2: SGHRS, YFSETQ.

The CDR3: CASSLRAPGQGTPEAFF. Here the CDR3 DNA reads TGCGCCAGCAGCTTACGGGCCCCGGGACAGGGGACCCCTGAAGCTTTCTTT. V usage is TRBV5-1 and J usage is TRBJ1-1, with 10 bases identical to TRBD1. In germline, CDR1 is SGHRS, CDR2 YFSETQ. CDR3 length: 17 amino acids. Trimming cost V 2 bases and J 6 bases; bases outside gene matches: 13.

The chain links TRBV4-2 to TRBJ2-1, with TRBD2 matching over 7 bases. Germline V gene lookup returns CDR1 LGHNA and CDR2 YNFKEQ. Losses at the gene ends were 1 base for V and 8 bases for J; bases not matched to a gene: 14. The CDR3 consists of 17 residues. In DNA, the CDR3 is TGTGCCAGCAGCCAAGTCTTTGGGCGGGAGAGGATCCATGAGCAGTTCTTC. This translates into CASSQVFGRERIHEQFF.

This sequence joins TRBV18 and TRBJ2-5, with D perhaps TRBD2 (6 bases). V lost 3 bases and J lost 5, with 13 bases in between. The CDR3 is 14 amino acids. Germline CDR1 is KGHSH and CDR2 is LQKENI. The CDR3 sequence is CASSPPTSTETQYF. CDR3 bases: TGTGCCAGCTCACCTCCGACTAGTACGGAGACCCAGTACTTC.

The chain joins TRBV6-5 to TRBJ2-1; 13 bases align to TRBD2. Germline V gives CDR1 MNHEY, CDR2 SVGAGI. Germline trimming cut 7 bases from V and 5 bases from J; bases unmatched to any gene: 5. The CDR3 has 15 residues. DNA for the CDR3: TGTGCCAGCAATAAACTAGCGGGAGGGGACAATGAGCAGTTCTTC. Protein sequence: CASNKLAGGDNEQFF.

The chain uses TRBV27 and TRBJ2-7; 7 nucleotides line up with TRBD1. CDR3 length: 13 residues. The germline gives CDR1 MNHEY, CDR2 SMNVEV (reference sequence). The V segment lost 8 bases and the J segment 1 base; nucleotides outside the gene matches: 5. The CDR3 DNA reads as TGTGCCAGCGGAACAGGGGTATCCTACGAGCAGTACTTC. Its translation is CASGTGVSYEQYF.